Each of the 32 T cell receptor beta chains below was sequenced from the same sample in a study of technical replicates of blood from a handful of donors. Repertoires were generated with immunoSEQ multiplex PCR, while TCRdb's copy carries only in-frame clones and drops some. The sample holds about 73,000 clones, approximately 93% seen once. Material: T cells isolated from PBMCs. All receptors come from a human donor in good health.

In its sample, this clone was seen once. The rearrangement uses TRBV19 and TRBJ2-7; 7 nucleotides align to TRBD1. Germline lookup yields CDR1 LNHDA and CDR2 SQIVND (reference sequence). The CDR3 runs 15 residues. V was pared by 5 bases and J by 2 bases, with 9 bases of the junction left unmatched. The CDR3 bases are TGTGCCAGTAGTCTCCGGGACAGTACGACCTACGAGCAGTACTTC. Its translation: CASSLRDSTTYEQYF.

V gene TRBV6-6 combines with J gene TRBJ1-2; TRBD1 aligns across 9 bases. In germline, CDR1 is MNHNY, CDR2 SVGAGI (reference sequence). V lost 1 base to trimming and J lost 7 bases; unmatched junction nucleotides: 10. The CDR3 contains 16 residues. The chain's CDR3 is CASSYFRDRENSGYTF. CDR3 nucleotides: TGTGCCAGCAGTTACTTCCGGGACAGGGAGAACAGTGGCTACACCTTC.

This chain uses TRBV18 with TRBJ1-4; TRBD1 is a possible D gene (5 bases). This CDR3 spans 14 amino acids. Germline CDR1 is KGHSH and CDR2 is LQKENI. Trimming took off 3 bases at V and 8 bases at J, with 13 bases between the two ends. The CDR3 is CASSPRSGDEKLFF. CDR3 sequence (DNA): TGTGCCAGCTCACCCAGGAGCGGGGACGAAAAACTGTTTTTT.

The rearrangement joins TRBV5-5 to TRBJ1-4; 10 nucleotides line up with TRBD1. CDR1 SGHKS and CDR2 YYEKEE come from the germline V gene (reference sequence). This CDR3 has 15 residues. With 6 bases clipped from V and 8 bases from J, the junction kept 10 bases outside the gene matches. The CDR3 sequence is CASTSPGDRGEKLFF. The CDR3 bases are TGTGCCAGCACTTCCCCCGGGGACAGGGGAGAAAAACTGTTTTTT.

This clone is a singleton in its sample. This chain joins TRBV28 and TRBJ2-3, with 9 bases lining up with TRBD2. The germline gives CDR1 MDHEN, CDR2 SYDVKM. The CDR3 has 15 residues. V trimming: 2 bases; J trimming: 4 bases; junction bases outside the gene matches: 4. The CDR3 sequence is CASSLRGGASDTQYF. CDR3 bases: TGTGCCAGCAGTTTACGCGGGGGGGCCTCAGATACGCAGTATTTT. The full variable domain, with the rest looked up from reference TRBV28 and TRBJ2-3, is DVKVTQSSRYLVKRTGEKVFLECVQDMDHENMFWYRQDPGLGLRLIYFSYDVKMKEKGDIPEGYSVSREKKERFSLILESASTNQTSMYLCASSLRGGASDTQYFGPGTRLTVL.

In this sample, this clone turned up once. The rearrangement joins TRBV30 to TRBJ1-1; TRBD1 matches 9 bases. The germline V gene has CDR1 GTSNPN and CDR2 SVGIG (reference sequence). The V and J ends lost 4 bases and 4 bases, in that order; junction bases with no gene match: 7. The CDR3 length is 14 residues. In DNA, the CDR3 is TGTGCCTGGACCAAACAGGGGGCCGGCACTGAAGCTTTCTTT. Amino acid sequence: CAWTKQGAGTEAFF.

V usage is TRBV15 and J usage is TRBJ1-5, with D unresolved. V was pared by 5 bases and J by 7 bases, with 15 bases between. Germline V gene sequence: CDR1 LNHNV, CDR2 YYDKDF (reference sequence). The CDR3 covers 14 residues. For the CDR3, the DNA is TGTGCCACCAGCTCCCCTTACGAGGGCCAGCCCCAGCATTTT. It is translated as CATSSPYEGQPQHF.

The rearrangement links TRBV30 to TRBJ2-2; 7 bases map to TRBD1. Germline trimming cut 5 bases from V and 7 bases from J; bases unmatched to any gene: 7. Germline CDR1 GTSNPN, CDR2 SVGIG (reference sequence). The CDR3 totals 13 residues. Written as DNA, the CDR3 is TGTGCCTGGCAACAGGGGAGCGGCGGGGAGCTGTTTTTT. It codes for CAWQQGSGGELFF.

The chain combines TRBV2 with TRBJ2-2, with D possibly being TRBD1 (6 bases). Looked up from germline, CDR1 is SNHLY and CDR2 is FYNNEI. Deletions cut 0 bases from V and 3 bases from J, with 14 bases between. This CDR3 is built from 17 residues. The CDR3 DNA reads TGTGCCAGCAGTGAAGCGCTTCTGGGGGCGTACACCGGGGAGCTGTTTTTT. It codes for CASSEALLGAYTGELFF.

The chain employs TRBV25-1 and TRBJ1-5; no firm D call. This CDR3 is 13 amino acids long. Trimming cost V 5 bases and J 2 bases, with 7 bases left between them. Germline values: CDR1 MGHDK, CDR2 SYGVNS. The CDR3 bases are TGTGCCAGCAGTCACGGGGGCAATCAGCCCCAGCATTTT. This encodes CASSHGGNQPQHF.

This clone was seen just once. The chain employs TRBV19 and TRBJ1-4, with TRBD1 as a possible D gene (6 bases). The CDR3 is 15 amino acids. Trimming stripped 10 bases from V and 5 bases from J, with 20 bases between. CDR1 is LNHDA and CDR2 is SQIVND in the germline V gene (reference sequence). In nucleotides, the CDR3 is TGTGCCACCACCGGAATAGGGGGGGAAAATGAAAAACTGTTTTTT. Translating it yields CATTGIGGENEKLFF.

This chain connects TRBV10-2 to TRBJ2-1; a possible D gene is TRBD2 (6 bases). The CDR3 is 13 amino acids. V lost 4 bases and J lost 13, with 17 bases in between. Germline V gives CDR1 WSHSY, CDR2 SAAADI. The DNA of the CDR3 is TGCGCCAGCAGTGTAACACTAGCATGGCAACAGTTCTTC. Residues: CASSVTLAWQQFF.

The chain carries TRBV29-1 and TRBJ1-2; 11 bases are shared with TRBD1. The CDR3 loop spans 13 amino acids. In germline, CDR1 is SQVTM, CDR2 ANQGSEA. The CDR3 DNA follows: TGCAGTTTCCTCCGAAGGACAGGGGGCGGATACACCTTC. Its protein product is CSFLRRTGGGYTF. The entire variable domain, with the rest obtained from reference TRBV29-1 and TRBJ1-2, is as follows: SAVISQKPSRDICQRGTSLTIQCQVDSQVTMMFWYRQQPGQSLTLIATANQGSEATYESGFVIDKFPISRPNLTFSTLTVSNMSPEDSSIYLCSFLRRTGGGYTFGSGTRLTVV.

This chain uses TRBV4-1 with TRBJ2-3; unclear D gene. V lost 2 bases to trimming and J lost 2 bases, with 17 bases between them. The CDR3 is made up of 17 amino acids. CDR1 is MGHRA, CDR2 YSYEKL, per germline. CDR3 bases: TGCGCCAGCAGCCAAAAAGTGGGCGCACTTCTCACAGATACGCAGTATTTT. It codes for CASSQKVGALLTDTQYF.

The chain joins TRBV2 to TRBJ1-6; D not resolved. This CDR3 spans 12 amino acids. The germline CDR1 and CDR2 sequences are SNHLY and FYNNEI. Trimming cost V 4 bases and J 6 bases, with 4 bases left between them. CDR3 nucleotide sequence: TGTGCCAGCAGTGCCTTTAATTCACCCCTCCACTTT. This sequence encodes CASSAFNSPLHF.

The rearrangement joins TRBV6-1 to TRBJ2-1; weak D call: TRBD1 (5 bases). There are 13 residues in the CDR3. Trimming pared 7 bases from V and 2 bases from J, leaving 9 bases between. CDR1 and CDR2 (germline): MNHNS, SASEGT. The CDR3 is CASIDRAYNEQFF. In DNA, the CDR3 is TGTGCCAGCATCGACAGAGCCTACAATGAGCAGTTCTTC.

This clone showed up just once. The chain has TRBV29-1 and TRBJ2-1, with 7 bases that match TRBD2. CDR3 length: 14 amino acids. V lost 1 base, J lost 3 bases, and 3 bases stayed unmatched. Germline lookup yields CDR1 SQVTM and CDR2 ANQGSEA. CDR3 protein: CSVEGGGSYNEQFF. For the CDR3, the DNA is TGCAGCGTTGAAGGGGGCGGGAGCTACAATGAGCAGTTCTTC.

The chain uses TRBV7-9 and TRBJ2-7, with D perhaps TRBD1 (6 bases). Trimming left V 5 bases short and J 4 bases short, with 15 bases between. Germline V gene sequence: CDR1 SEHNR, CDR2 FQNEAQ (reference sequence). There are 14 residues in the CDR3. In DNA, the CDR3 is TGTGCCAGCAGCCCTGACAGGTTATATTACGAGCAGTACTTC. Translating it yields CASSPDRLYYEQYF.

The chain is built from TRBV7-9 and TRBJ2-7, with D hard to call. V dropped 2 bases and J dropped 6 bases, with 8 bases sitting between them. The CDR3 spans 12 residues. Germline CDR1 and CDR2: SEHNR and FQNEAQ (reference sequence). The CDR3 protein is CASSLFVSEQYF. CDR3 nucleotides: TGTGCCAGCAGCTTATTTGTCTCCGAGCAGTACTTC.

This chain links TRBV18 with TRBJ1-2, with a weak D call TRBD1 (6 bases). Trimming removed 2 bases from V and 6 bases from J, with 16 bases in between. Germline loops: CDR1 KGHSH, CDR2 LQKENI. The CDR3 is 15 residues long. In DNA form, the CDR3 reads TGTGCCAGCTCACCAGGGGATTTCGGACAGAATGGCTACACCTTC. Translated: CASSPGDFGQNGYTF. Full variable domain (missing parts from reference TRBV18 and TRBJ1-2): NAGVMQNPRHLVRRRGQEARLRCSPMKGHSHVYWYRQLPEEGLKFMVYLQKENIIDESGMPKERFSAEFPKEGPSILRIQQVVRGDSAAYFCASSPGDFGQNGYTFGSGTRLTVV.

This sequence joins TRBV5-5 and TRBJ2-7; D might be TRBD1 (6 bases). This CDR3 has 15 residues. Trimming removed 7 bases from V and 2 bases from J, with 19 bases in between. CDR1 and CDR2 (germline): SGHKS, YYEKEE (reference sequence). The CDR3 sequence is CASGRTGTTPYEQYF. CDR3 in DNA: TGTGCCAGCGGGCGAACCGGGACAACTCCCTACGAGCAGTACTTC.

The chain uses TRBV29-1 and TRBJ2-1; D may be TRBD2 (5 bases). Germline V gene lookup returns CDR1 SQVTM and CDR2 ANQGSEA. Trimming removed 4 bases from V and 9 bases from J, with 10 bases in between. CDR3 length: 11 residues. Here the CDR3 reads CSVVGVSEQFF. In DNA form, the CDR3 reads TGCAGCGTTGTGGGAGTAAGTGAGCAGTTCTTC.

The CDR3 loop is CASSPPDTDFYGYTF. CDR3 coding DNA: TGCGCCAGCAGCCCTCCCGACACGGACTTCTATGGCTACACCTTC. The V call is TRBV4-1, the J call TRBJ1-2; D remains ambiguous. Trimming removed 4 bases at V and 4 bases at J, with 16 bases between. CDR1 and CDR2 from the germline V gene are MGHRA and YSYEKL. This CDR3 has 15 residues.

The chain's CDR3 is CASGLAGAQETQYF. CDR3 bases: TGCGCCAGCGGACTAGCGGGGGCCCAAGAGACCCAGTACTTC. V gene TRBV5-1 combines with J gene TRBJ2-5, with TRBD2 matching over 13 bases. The trim removed 7 bases at V and 1 base at J, leaving 1 base unmatched. Per germline, CDR1 SGHRS and CDR2 YFSETQ. The CDR3 has 14 residues.

V is TRBV5-5 and J is TRBJ1-2, with D hard to call. V was trimmed by 1 base and J by 2 bases, leaving 9 bases between them. The germline V gene has CDR1 SGHKS and CDR2 YYEKEE (reference sequence). The CDR3 totals 14 residues. For the CDR3, the DNA is TGTGCCAGCAGCTTGTATGCGGCCAACTATGGCTACACCTTC. Amino acid sequence: CASSLYAANYGYTF.

V usage is TRBV19 and J usage is TRBJ1-6, with D possibly matching TRBD1 (5 bases). CDR1 and CDR2 from the germline V gene are LNHDA and SQIVND (reference sequence). The CDR3 is 14 residues long. The V gene lost 8 bases and the J gene lost 7 bases, with 15 bases spanning the gap. The CDR3 region has the DNA TGTGCCAGTTCCCTCGGGAGGGGCAATTCACCCCTCCACTTT. Protein product: CASSLGRGNSPLHF. Full variable domain (outside the CDR3, taken from reference TRBV19 and TRBJ1-6): DGGITQSPKYLFRKEGQNVTLSCEQNLNHDAMYWYRQDPGQGLRLIYYSQIVNDFQKGDIAEGYSVSREKKESFPLTVTSAQKNPTAFYLCASSLGRGNSPLHFGNGTRLTVT.

V usage is TRBV5-6 and J usage is TRBJ2-3; 9 bases map to TRBD1. The CDR3 runs 15 residues. Germline V lookup: CDR1 SGHDT, CDR2 YYEEEE. V gave up 2 bases and J gave up 3 bases; unmatched junction bases: 4. CDR3 nucleotide sequence: TGTGCCAGCAGCTTCCGGGACAGGGTGACAGATACGCAGTATTTT. Translation gives CASSFRDRVTDTQYF.

This sequence joins TRBV11-3 and TRBJ1-1, with 8 bases aligning to TRBD1. The CDR3 spans 14 residues. CDR1 is SGHNT, CDR2 YENEEA, per germline. V lost 8 bases to trimming and J lost 1 base; unmatched junction nucleotides: 6. Written as DNA, the CDR3 is TGTGCCAGCCAGGACAGGGACACGAACACTGAAGCTTTCTTT. Encoded protein: CASQDRDTNTEAFF.

The chain is built from TRBV9 and TRBJ1-3, with D tentatively TRBD1 (5 bases). The CDR3 is 15 residues long. The germline V and J ends were trimmed by 0 bases and 2 bases, with 9 bases remaining between them. The germline V gene has CDR1 SGDLS and CDR2 YYNGEE. The CDR3, as DNA: TGTGCCAGCAGCGTAGTTTGGGGGGCTGGAAACACCATATATTTT. Amino acid sequence: CASSVVWGAGNTIYF. Full variable domain (rest looked up from reference TRBV9 and TRBJ1-3): DSGVTQTPKHLITATGQRVTLRCSPRSGDLSVYWYQQSLDQGLQFLIQYYNGEERAKGNILERFSAQQFPDLHSELNLSSLELGDSALYFCASSVVWGAGNTIYFGEGSWLTVV.

The V call is TRBV18, the J call TRBJ1-5; no reliable D call. V was pared by 4 bases and J by 3 bases, with 10 bases between. The CDR3 has 14 residues. CDR1 is KGHSH, CDR2 LQKENI, per germline. The CDR3 DNA sequence: TGTGCCAGCTCACGCCAGGACTACAATCAGCCCCAGCATTTT. It is translated as CASSRQDYNQPQHF.

This clone was seen just once. The chain is built from TRBV10-3 and TRBJ1-2; maybe TRBD1 (5 bases). Germline V gives CDR1 ENHRY, CDR2 SYGVKD. Trimming pared 6 bases from V and 4 bases from J, leaving 15 bases between. This CDR3 has 14 residues. CDR3 DNA: TGTGCCATCAGAGACAGCCCAGGTTCCTATGGCTACACCTTC. Residues: CAIRDSPGSYGYTF.

The chain has TRBV21-1 and TRBJ2-7; no DNA check was done on the table's D call, TRBD2. TRBV21-1 is listed as a pseudogene. This CDR3 is 16 amino acids long. For the CDR3, the DNA is TGTGCCAGCAGCGACTGCGGGGGCCCTCTTCCCTACGAGCAGTACTTC. Its translation: CASSDCGGPLPYEQYF.